What follows are 27 T cell receptor beta chains derived from one specimen sequenced in a study of spatial heterogeneity in lung cancer. Time point of the sample: sample taken at primary tumor resection. In TCRdb, the 5' RACE reads were re-called with MiXCR into one record per CDR3 protein. In the table there are just under 95,000 distinct CDR3 sequences, roughly 12% of which are singletons. The sample consisted of PBMCs, taken at surgery. These TCRs come from a male donor with early-stage non-small cell lung cancer.

This clonotype was recorded a few times. This rearrangement joins TRBV11-2 to TRBJ2-7; D is undetermined. Trimming pared 5 bases from V and 2 bases from J, leaving 19 bases between. The length of the CDR3 is 16 residues. The germline V gene encodes CDR1 SGHAT and CDR2 FQNNGV. The CDR3 coding sequence is TGTGCCAGCAGCCCATCTCGGGTGATACCCACCTACGAGCAGTACTTC. Translation gives CASSPSRVIPTYEQYF.

The chain has TRBV7-2 and TRBJ1-6; TRBD1 agrees at 8 bases. In germline, CDR1 is SGHTA, CDR2 FQGNSA. The trim removed 6 bases at V and 10 bases at J, leaving 11 bases unmatched. This CDR3 comprises 15 residues. For the CDR3, the DNA is TGTGCCAGCAGTCCTGCCGGGACAGGACGGTCACCCCTCCACTTT. It yields the protein CASSPAGTGRSPLHF.

This clonotype came up a few times. The chain is built from TRBV28 and TRBJ2-1; TRBD1 matches at 8 bases. Trimming cost V 6 bases and J 4 bases; bases outside gene matches: 5. Germline V gene sequence: CDR1 MDHEN, CDR2 SYDVKM. The length of the CDR3 is 14 residues. The CDR3 bases are TGTGCCAGCAGGCCAGGGGGCGAGTACAATGAGCAGTTCTTC. This translates into CASRPGGEYNEQFF.

V usage is TRBV6-2 or TRBV6-3 and J usage is TRBJ1-5; D unclear. Looked up from germline, CDR1 is MNHEY and CDR2 is SVGEGT. Trimming stripped 6 bases from V and 3 bases from J, with 9 bases between. This CDR3 spans 13 amino acids. The CDR3 coding sequence is TGTGCCAGCAGAGACTCCGACAATCAGCCCCAGCATTTT. It encodes CASRDSDNQPQHF.

This clonotype was seen repeatedly, ten times or more. The chain links TRBV5-6 to TRBJ1-2, with TRBD1 identical over 9 bases. CDR3 length: 16 residues. CDR1 and CDR2 (germline): SGHDT, YYEEEE. V was clipped by 6 bases and J by 8 bases; unmatched bases: 17. CDR3 in amino acids: CASITLSGTGLYGYTF. The CDR3 DNA follows: TGTGCCAGCATCACTCTGTCCGGGACAGGGCTTTACGGCTACACCTTC.

This clonotype was observed a few times. This chain uses TRBV5-1 with TRBJ1-6; 9 bases fit TRBD1. The V and J ends lost 5 bases and 9 bases, in that order; junction bases with no gene match: 6. This CDR3 contains 14 residues. Germline lookup yields CDR1 SGHRS and CDR2 YFSETQ. In DNA form, the CDR3 reads TGCGCCAGCAGGTCCGGGACAGGGACTTCACCCCTCCACTTT. Its translation is CASRSGTGTSPLHF.

CDR3 region: CAISDATPGTGEQYF. CDR3 nucleotide sequence: TGTGCCATCAGTGACGCGACGCCGGGGACGGGCGAGCAGTACTTC. The chain has TRBV10-3 and TRBJ2-7; D may match TRBD1 or TRBD2 (5 bases each). Per the germline V gene, CDR1 is ENHRY and CDR2 is SYGVKD. The length of the CDR3 is 15 residues. V lost 3 bases and J 6 bases, leaving 18 bases between the germline ends.

The table lists this clonotype with a few counts. This chain uses TRBV7-9 with TRBJ2-2; D is undetermined. The CDR3 consists of 14 residues. CDR1 is SEHNR and CDR2 is FQNEAQ in the germline V gene (reference sequence). With 3 bases removed from V and 5 bases from J, the gap between germline ends came to 10 bases. CDR3 protein: CASSLRTGTGELFF. The CDR3 DNA follows: TGTGCCAGCAGCTTGAGGACCGGGACCGGGGAGCTGTTTTTT.

V and J are TRBV5-1 and TRBJ2-2, with a possible D match to TRBD1 (6 bases). The V gene's germline CDR1 is SGHRS and CDR2 YFSETQ. Trimming removed 4 bases at V and 0 bases at J, with 16 bases between. CDR3 length: 17 amino acids. The CDR3 region has the DNA TGCGCCAGCAGCCCCCCCGGGACATCGGCGAACACCGGGGAGCTGTTTTTT. It translates to CASSPPGTSANTGELFF.

This clonotype was seen a handful of times. The gene calls are TRBV7-2 and TRBJ2-1, with TRBD2 matching 10 bases. Germline V gene lookup returns CDR1 SGHTA and CDR2 FQGNSA. The length of the CDR3 is 16 residues. V dropped 5 bases and J dropped 7; count of bases not matched to a gene: 11. CDR3 region: CASSRQSGGARNEQFF. The CDR3 nucleotides read TGTGCCAGCAGCCGGCAAAGCGGGGGGGCTAGGAATGAGCAGTTCTTC. The entire variable domain, with the rest obtained from reference TRBV7-2 and TRBJ2-1, is as follows: GAGVSQSPSNKVTEKGKDVELRCDPISGHTALYWYRQSLGQGLEFLIYFQGNSAPDKSGLPSDRFSAERTGGSVSTLTIQRTQQEDSAVYLCASSRQSGGARNEQFFGPGTRLTVL.

V is TRBV5-1 and J is TRBJ2-6; TRBD1 agrees at 9 bases. Trimming cost V 3 bases and J 3 bases; bases outside gene matches: 7. CDR1 is SGHRS, CDR2 YFSETQ, per germline. The CDR3 covers 17 residues. CDR3 sequence reads: CASSSSGTGRGANVLTF. The CDR3 nucleotides are TGCGCCAGCAGCTCCTCCGGGACAGGGCGTGGGGCCAACGTCCTGACTTTC. Supplemented by reference TRBV5-1 and TRBJ2-6, the full variable domain reads KAGVTQTPRYLIKTRGQQVTLSCSPISGHRSVSWYQQTPGQGLQFLFEYFSETQRNKGNFPGRFSGRQFSNSRSEMNVSTLELGDSALYLCASSSSGTGRGANVLTFGAGSRLTVL.

The rearrangement joins TRBV6-5 to TRBJ1-2; TRBD1 is a possible D gene (5 bases). The germline V gene encodes CDR1 MNHEY and CDR2 SVGAGI. Trimming cost V 2 bases and J 4 bases, with 26 bases left between them. CDR3 length: 19 residues. The CDR3 loop is CASSYHEDDGAHLFYGYTF. The CDR3 DNA reads as TGTGCCAGCAGTTACCACGAGGATGACGGGGCGCACCTTTTCTATGGCTACACCTTC.

The chain is built from TRBV7-2 and TRBJ2-7, with 9 bases fitting TRBD2. V lost 11 bases, J lost 1 base, and 9 bases stayed unmatched. CDR3 length equals 14 residues. Germline V gene sequence: CDR1 SGHTA, CDR2 FQGNSA. In DNA, the CDR3 is TGTGCCTCCAGGGGAGCGGGGGGATCCTACGAGCAGTACTTC. The encoded protein is CASRGAGGSYEQYF.

The rearrangement joins TRBV5-1 to TRBJ2-2; the match to TRBD2 covers 8 bases. CDR3 length equals 14 residues. The junction had 6 bases not matched to a gene; V was cut back by 3 bases and J by 8 bases. Looked up from germline, CDR1 is SGHRS and CDR2 is YFSETQ. The CDR3 DNA reads TGCGCCAGCAGCTCCCCGGGGGGGACGGGGGAGCTGTTTTTT. Translation: CASSSPGGTGELFF.

This chain connects TRBV10-2 to TRBJ1-2; D not resolved. Between the trimmed V and J ends, which lost 6 bases and 3 bases, there was a span of 20 bases. The CDR3 runs 16 residues. CDR1 and CDR2 (germline): WSHSY, SAAADI. The CDR3 is CASSPLIRSSDYGYTF. CDR3 DNA sequence: TGCGCCAGCAGCCCTTTGATACGGTCATCGGACTATGGCTACACCTTC.

This clonotype has more than one count but fewer than ten. The chain combines TRBV27 with TRBJ2-5; weak D call: TRBD2 (7 bases). Per germline, CDR1 MNHEY and CDR2 SMNVEV (reference sequence). The CDR3 totals 15 residues. The ends were cut back, 3 bases at V and 3 bases at J, with 14 bases in the middle. DNA for the CDR3: TGTGCCAGCAGTTTCCTTGGCGGGGGCGAAGAGACCCAGTACTTC. This codes for CASSFLGGGEETQYF.

This clonotype appeared many times. The chain has TRBV11-2 and TRBJ2-5; 9 bases agree with TRBD2. Trimming removed 5 bases from V and 4 bases from J; junction bases left unmatched: 11. This CDR3 comprises 16 residues. CDR1 is SGHAT and CDR2 is FQNNGV in the germline V gene. The CDR3 here is CASSLLPAGGGETQYF. The CDR3 nucleotides are TGTGCCAGCAGCCTCCTCCCTGCGGGAGGGGGAGAGACCCAGTACTTC.

A few counts support this clonotype. V usage is TRBV6-1 and J usage is TRBJ2-2, with TRBD2 as a possible D gene (6 bases). Germline V gene data show CDR1 as MNHNS and CDR2 as SASEGT. The CDR3 consists of 15 residues. Trimming shortened V by 5 bases and J by 0 bases, and 10 bases separated the two germline ends. The CDR3 nucleotides read TGTGCCAGCAGTACCCCTAGCGCGAACACCGGGGAGCTGTTTTTT. This translates into CASSTPSANTGELFF.

The chain combines TRBV7-8 with TRBJ2-1; D may be TRBD1 (6 bases). CDR3 length equals 16 residues. V dropped 6 bases and J dropped 1 base, with 16 bases sitting between them. Germline V gives CDR1 SGHVS, CDR2 FQNEAQ. The CDR3 sequence: CASSPTGRSSYNEQFF. In nucleotides, the CDR3 is TGTGCCAGCAGTCCTACAGGGAGAAGTTCCTACAATGAGCAGTTCTTC.

In its sample, this clonotype was seen a few times. The V gene is TRBV4-1, the J gene TRBJ2-7, with 10 bases lining up with TRBD1. V was clipped by 1 base and J by 7 bases; unmatched bases: 7. The CDR3 extends over 15 amino acids. Germline values: CDR1 MGHRA, CDR2 YSYEKL. CDR3 nucleotides: TGCGCCAGCAGCCAAGCTGGACAGGGGGTAGAAGAGCAGTACTTC. Residues: CASSQAGQGVEEQYF.

Ten or more counts support this clonotype. At one end the junction does not follow the germline gene, possibly because of a read error. V gene TRBV10-2 combines with J gene TRBJ2-1, with TRBD1 matching 7 bases. This CDR3 has 13 amino acids. Germline V gene lookup returns CDR1 WSHSY and CDR2 SAAADI. In DNA, the CDR3 is TGCGCCACCCGGGACAGAGACTACAGTGAGCAGTTCTTC. Translating gives CATRDRDYSEQFF.

The table lists this clonotype with a few counts. This chain links TRBV2 with TRBJ2-2; TRBD1 might be the D (6 bases). V was shortened by 1 base and J by 5 bases, with 11 bases between the two germline ends. CDR3 length: 15 amino acids. Germline-derived CDR1 and CDR2 are SNHLY and FYNNEI. CDR3: CASSEVGTLTGELFF. The CDR3 region has the DNA TGTGCCAGCAGTGAAGTCGGGACATTGACCGGGGAGCTGTTTTTT.

V usage is TRBV6-2 or TRBV6-3 and J usage is TRBJ2-2; D not resolved. Germline V gene lookup returns CDR1 MNHEY and CDR2 SVGEGT. The CDR3 loop spans 14 amino acids. V shed 2 bases and J shed 8 bases, with 12 bases lying between them. CDR3 region: CASSYLYPRGELFF. In nucleotides, the CDR3 is TGTGCCAGCAGTTACCTCTACCCTCGAGGGGAGCTGTTTTTT.

This chain joins TRBV10-3 and TRBJ2-1, with D possibly matching TRBD2 (5 bases). CDR3 length: 12 residues. Germline CDR1 is ENHRY and CDR2 is SYGVKD. The V end lost 10 bases, the J end lost 8 bases, and 15 bases lay between the germline ends. CDR3 protein: CATGWGADEQFF. In DNA form, the CDR3 reads TGTGCCACCGGTTGGGGAGCAGATGAGCAGTTCTTC.

The chain links TRBV27 to TRBJ2-3, with D perhaps being TRBD1 or TRBD2 (7 bases each). Germline V lookup: CDR1 MNHEY, CDR2 SMNVEV (reference sequence). Trimming took off 2 bases at V and 3 bases at J, with 15 bases between the two ends. The CDR3 totals 16 residues. CDR3 sequence (DNA): TGTGCCAGCAGTTTACTGCAGGGGGGGGGGACAGATACGCAGTATTTT. Translated: CASSLLQGGGTDTQYF.

This clonotype was observed a handful of times. The chain couples TRBV29-1 to TRBJ2-2; no clear D gene. In germline, CDR1 is SQVTM, CDR2 ANQGSEA. Trimming took 1 base from V and 0 from J, leaving 6 bases between them. This CDR3 is built from 14 residues. The CDR3 coding sequence is TGCAGCGTTGAAGGGCAGGCGAACACCGGGGAGCTGTTTTTT. It specifies CSVEGQANTGELFF.

This sequence joins TRBV6-2 or TRBV6-3 and TRBJ2-7, with a tentative D call TRBD1 (6 bases). Germline CDR1 and CDR2: MNHEY and SVGEGT. The CDR3 sequence is 14 residues long. V was pared by 5 bases and J by 1 base, with 12 bases between. The CDR3 reads CASSKGEFSYEQYF. CDR3 nucleotides: TGTGCCAGCAGTAAGGGGGAGTTTTCCTACGAGCAGTACTTC.